This paragraph reports one TCR beta chain. Its antigen is currently unknown. The data originate from a study of vaccination effects on CD4 cells after COVID-19. Antigen-specific CD4+ T cells were first expanded with viral peptide pools by the ViraFEST assay and only then sequenced. With roughly nine days of culture completed, CD4+ T cells were isolated. Each participant was given two doses of one vaccine (BNT162b2 or mRNA-1273). Prior SARS-CoV-2 infection was absent in the vaccine recipients, as shown by negative nucleocapsid antibodies. Germline V gene data show CDR1 as SGHRS and CDR2 as YFSETQ. With 4 bases clipped from V and 4 bases from J, the junction kept 3 bases outside the gene matches. The CDR3 covers 15 residues. Assay: immunoSEQ multiplex PCR; the TCRdb copy retains only in-frame clones and omits some. The sample holds tens of thousands of clones; around 80% are singletons and the top ten take 0.95% to 1.5%.

This TCR came from a human donor who received a COVID-19 vaccine. V is TRBV5-1 and J is TRBJ2-2; 11 bases agree with TRBD1. The source material was CD4+ T cells from PBMCs cultured with HCoV-229E spike peptides, sampled after COVID-19 vaccination. Here the CDR3 DNA reads TGCGCCAGCAGCGTCGGGACAGGGGGCACCGGGGAGCTGTTTTTT. Protein: CASSVGTGGTGELFF.